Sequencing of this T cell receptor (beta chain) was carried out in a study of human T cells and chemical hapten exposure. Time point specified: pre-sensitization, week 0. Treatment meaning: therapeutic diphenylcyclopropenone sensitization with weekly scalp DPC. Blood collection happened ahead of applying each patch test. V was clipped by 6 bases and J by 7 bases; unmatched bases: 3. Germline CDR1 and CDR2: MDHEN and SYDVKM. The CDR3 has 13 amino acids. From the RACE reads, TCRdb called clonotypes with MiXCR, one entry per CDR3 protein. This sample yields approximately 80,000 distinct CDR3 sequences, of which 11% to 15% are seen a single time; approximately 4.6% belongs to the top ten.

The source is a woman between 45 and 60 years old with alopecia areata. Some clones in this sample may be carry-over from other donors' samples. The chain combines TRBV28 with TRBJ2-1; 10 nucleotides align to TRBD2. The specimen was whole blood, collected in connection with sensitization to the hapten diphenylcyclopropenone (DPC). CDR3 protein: CASRAGGINEQFF. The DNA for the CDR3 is TGTGCCAGCAGAGCGGGAGGGATTAATGAGCAGTTCTTC.